These T cell receptor beta chains were read from a single sample in a study of blood T cell repertoires in COVID-19. The method was immunoSEQ multiplex PCR; TCRdb's version includes in-frame clones alone and lacks a portion of them. Of fewer than 350,000 clones in the sample, 86% were seen once. The sequenced material came from peripheral blood. The receptors were gathered from a woman aged 25 to 45 with COVID-19, enrolled during active disease. Both conserved end residues are part of each CDR3. D genes are given only for firm matches. Some rows have no size entry. The others give once, few or many, or a class for an expanded clone.

v_gene,abundance,len,d_gene,j_gene,CDR3aa,CDR3nt
TRBV19,.,13,.,TRBJ1-1,CASSEDRTTEAFF,TGTGCCAGTAGTGAGGACAGAACCACTGAAGCTTTCTTT
TRBV3-1/TRBV3-2,.,16,TRBD2,TRBJ2-5,CASSQDRKRGGETQYF,TGTGCCAGCAGCCAAGATCGGAAGCGGGGTGGGGAGACCCAGTACTTC
TRBV3-1/TRBV3-2,.,14,TRBD1,TRBJ2-7,CASSHWDRVGEQYF,TGTGCCAGCAGCCACTGGGACAGGGTTGGCGAGCAGTACTTC
TRBV7-2,.,15,TRBD1,TRBJ1-1,CASSNRQGAHTEAFF,TGTGCCAGCAGCAACCGACAGGGGGCGCATACTGAAGCTTTCTTT
TRBV7-9,.,18,.,TRBJ1-1,CASSLLFPTTEGNTEAFF,TGTGCCAGCAGCTTACTGTTCCCCACCACCGAGGGGAACACTGAAGCTTTCTTT
TRBV19,.,13,TRBD2,TRBJ2-3,CASSIMGGDTQYF,TGTGCCAGTAGTATAATGGGGGGGGATACGCAGTATTTT
TRBV4-1,.,16,.,TRBJ2-1,CASSQERGSSYNEQFF,TGCGCCAGCAGCCAAGAGCGGGGTAGCTCCTACAATGAGCAGTTCTTC
TRBV29-1,.,15,.,TRBJ2-2,CSARIAVTNTGELFF,TGCAGCGCCCGAATCGCGGTAACGAACACCGGGGAGCTGTTTTTT
TRBV7-9,.,14,.,TRBJ2-7,CASSPKDISYEQYF,TGTGCCAGCAGCCCCAAGGACATCTCCTACGAGCAGTACTTC
TRBV18,.,13,.,TRBJ2-3,CASSPLGTDTQYF,TGTGCCAGCTCACCACTCGGCACAGATACGCAGTATTTT
TRBV18,.,13,.,TRBJ2-5,CASSPSRGETQYF,TGTGCCAGCTCACCATCCCGCGGAGAGACCCAGTACTTC
TRBV2,.,14,.,TRBJ2-3,CASFNGGGIDTQYF,TGTGCCAGCTTCAATGGAGGGGGCATAGATACGCAGTATTTT
TRBV5-1,.,15,.,TRBJ2-7,CASSFGGTSSYEQYF,TGCGCCAGCAGCTTCGGTGGGACAAGCTCCTACGAGCAGTACTTC
TRBV11-2,.,15,TRBD2,TRBJ2-3,CASSLSGGPTDTQYF,TGTGCCAGCAGCTTAAGCGGGGGGCCCACAGATACGCAGTATTTT
TRBV11-2,.,14,.,TRBJ1-3,CASSLADSGNTIYF,TGTGCCAGCAGCTTAGCAGACTCTGGAAACACCATATATTTT
TRBV2,.,13,.,TRBJ1-5,CATRQDLNQPQHF,TGTGCCACCAGACAGGACCTAAATCAGCCCCAGCATTTT
TRBV7-8,.,19,TRBD1,TRBJ1-5,CASSPRISGNRGSNQPQHF,TGTGCCAGCAGCCCACGCATATCGGGGAACAGGGGGAGCAATCAGCCCCAGCATTTT
TRBV5-1,once,15,.,TRBJ2-7,CASSDLPEGPYEQYF,TGCGCCAGCAGCGACCTTCCCGAGGGTCCCTACGAGCAGTACTTC
TRBV28,.,15,TRBD2,TRBJ2-1,CASSHEWTRINEQFF,TGTGCCAGCAGTCACGAATGGACTAGGATCAATGAGCAGTTCTTC
TRBV7-8,.,13,.,TRBJ2-5,CASRFQGVETQYF,TGTGCCAGCCGGTTCCAGGGCGTGGAGACCCAGTACTTC
TRBV12-3/TRBV12-4,.,13,.,TRBJ1-1,CASSGDWGTEAFF,TGTGCCAGCAGTGGGGACTGGGGCACTGAAGCTTTCTTT
TRBV13,once,16,TRBD1,TRBJ2-7,CASSLGGGTGGYEQYF,TGTGCCAGCAGCTTAGGGGGTGGGACAGGGGGCTACGAGCAGTACTTC
TRBV24-1,.,17,TRBD1,TRBJ2-3,CATSDWAGQDDTDTQYF,TGTGCCACCAGTGATTGGGCGGGACAGGACGATACAGATACGCAGTATTTT
TRBV5-5,.,15,.,TRBJ1-1,CASSLMSQLNTEAFF,TGTGCCAGCAGCTTGATGTCACAGCTGAACACTGAAGCTTTCTTT
TRBV7-2,.,13,.,TRBJ1-1,CASSWGRGTEAFF,TGTGCCAGCAGCTGGGGCAGGGGCACTGAAGCTTTCTTT
TRBV2,.,16,TRBD2,TRBJ2-5,CASSGPTSGAQETQYF,TGTGCCAGCAGCGGCCCGACTAGCGGGGCCCAAGAGACCCAGTACTTC
TRBV19,.,15,.,TRBJ1-3,CASSKVPGHLNTIYF,TGTGCCAGTAGCAAGGTTCCGGGACACCTAAACACCATATATTTT
TRBV7-6,.,14,TRBD1,TRBJ2-3,CASSFAGGLDTQYF,TGTGCCAGCAGCTTCGCAGGGGGTTTAGATACGCAGTATTTT
TRBV2,.,12,.,TRBJ2-7,CASMDRTYEQYF,TGTGCCAGCATGGACAGAACCTACGAGCAGTACTTC